The rows below give T cell receptor beta chains drawn from one sample of a study of radiation and T cells in renal cell carcinoma. Measured with immunoSEQ multiplex PCR; TCRdb has only the in-frame clones, and not every one. This repertoire shows some 76,000 clones, roughly 80% found once; its top ten account for almost 6%. This sample comprised blood, obtained from a patient whose treatment included radiotherapy and nephrectomy. Receptors were obtained from a man between 60 and 75 years old with renal cell carcinoma. Both conserved end residues are part of each CDR3. A D gene is named only where the DNA matches it firmly. Clone sizes are given selectively: once, few, many, or a class where the clone is expanded.

TRBD1	once	TRBV28	TRBJ1-1	TGTGCCAGCAGTGTTCAGGGGGCGACGAACACTGAAGCTTTCTTT	CASSVQGATNTEAFF
TRBD2	.	TRBV10-3	TRBJ2-1	TGTGCCATCACTTCAGCGGGAGTGCTCAATGAGCAGTTCTTC	CAITSAGVLNEQFF
.	.	TRBV4-1	TRBJ2-7	TGCGCCAGCAGCCTCCGGGGTGGAACCTCCTACGAGCAGTACTTC	CASSLRGGTSYEQYF
.	.	TRBV11-2	TRBJ1-2	TGTGCCAGCAGCTTATGGGCAGATAACTATGGCTACACCTTC	CASSLWADNYGYTF
.	.	TRBV28	TRBJ1-1	TGTGCCACCACTTCGACAAGTCGGACTGAAGCTTTCTTT	CATTSTSRTEAFF
TRBD2	.	TRBV5-1	TRBJ2-5	TGCGCCAGCAGCTTGGTACTAGCGGGTGGGGAGACCCAGTACTTC	CASSLVLAGGETQYF
.	.	TRBV7-3	TRBJ2-3	TGTGCCAGCAGCCGCGAACTACCCCCGGATACGCAGTATTTT	CASSRELPPDTQYF
.	.	TRBV30	TRBJ2-7	TGTGCCTGGAAAGGTACGGGGCTCTACGAGCAGTACTTC	CAWKGTGLYEQYF
.	.	TRBV5-4	TRBJ1-2	TGTGCCAGCAGCCTGGGAAGGGGGGGCTATGGCTACACCTTC	CASSLGRGGYGYTF
TRBD1	once	TRBV13	TRBJ1-2	TGTGCCAGCAGCTTAGGCCTCATAAAGGACAGGGTAGATGGCTACACCTTC	CASSLGLIKDRVDGYTF